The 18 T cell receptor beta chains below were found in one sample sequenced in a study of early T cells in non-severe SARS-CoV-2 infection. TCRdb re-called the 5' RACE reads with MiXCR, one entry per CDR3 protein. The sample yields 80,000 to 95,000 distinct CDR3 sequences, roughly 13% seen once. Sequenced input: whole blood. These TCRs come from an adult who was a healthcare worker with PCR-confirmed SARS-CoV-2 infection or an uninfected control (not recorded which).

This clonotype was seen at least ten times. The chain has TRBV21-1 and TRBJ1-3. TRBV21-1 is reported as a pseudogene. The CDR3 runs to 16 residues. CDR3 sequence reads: CASSKKGESSGNTIYF. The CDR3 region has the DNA TGTGCCAGCAGCAAAAAAGGAGAGAGCTCTGGAAACACCATATATTTT.

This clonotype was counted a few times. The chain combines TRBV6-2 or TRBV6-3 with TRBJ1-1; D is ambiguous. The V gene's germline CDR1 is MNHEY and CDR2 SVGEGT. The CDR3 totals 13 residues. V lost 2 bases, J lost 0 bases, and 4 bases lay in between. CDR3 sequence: CASSYAVNTEAFF. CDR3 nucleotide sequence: TGTGCCAGCAGTTACGCGGTGAACACTGAAGCTTTCTTT.

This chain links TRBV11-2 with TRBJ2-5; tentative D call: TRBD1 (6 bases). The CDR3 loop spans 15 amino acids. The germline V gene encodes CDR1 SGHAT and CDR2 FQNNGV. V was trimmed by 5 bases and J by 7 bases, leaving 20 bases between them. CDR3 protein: CASSPRAAIGGTQYF. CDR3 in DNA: TGTGCCAGCAGCCCACGGGCAGCGATAGGGGGGACCCAGTACTTC.

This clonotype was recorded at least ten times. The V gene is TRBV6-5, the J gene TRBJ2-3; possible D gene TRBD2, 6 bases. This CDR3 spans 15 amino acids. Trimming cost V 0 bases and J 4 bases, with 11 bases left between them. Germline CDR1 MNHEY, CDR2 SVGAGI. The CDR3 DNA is TGTGCCAGCAGTTACTCTCTACTAGCTCCAGATACGCAGTATTTT. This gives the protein CASSYSLLAPDTQYF.

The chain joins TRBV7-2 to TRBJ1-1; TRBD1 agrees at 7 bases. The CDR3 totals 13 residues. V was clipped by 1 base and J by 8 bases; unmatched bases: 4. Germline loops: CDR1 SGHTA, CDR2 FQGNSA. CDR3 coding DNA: TGTGCCAGCAGCTTAGGCTTGGACAGGGAAGCTTTCTTT. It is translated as CASSLGLDREAFF.

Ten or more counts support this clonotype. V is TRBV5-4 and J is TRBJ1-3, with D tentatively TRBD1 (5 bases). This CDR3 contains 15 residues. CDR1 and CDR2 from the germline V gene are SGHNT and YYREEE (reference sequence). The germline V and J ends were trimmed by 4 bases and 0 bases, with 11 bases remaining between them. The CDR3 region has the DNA TGTGCCAGCAGCCCGGGGCCGACCTCTGGAAACACCATATATTTT. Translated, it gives CASSPGPTSGNTIYF.

This chain's CDR3 is CSASGLAGHLRGEQFF. For the CDR3, the DNA is TGCAGTGCTTCGGGACTAGCGGGCCACCTGAGAGGAGAGCAGTTCTTC. The chain uses TRBV20-1 and TRBJ2-1, with 12 bases matching TRBD2. Germline trimming cut 5 bases from V and 10 bases from J; bases unmatched to any gene: 15. CDR3 length: 16 residues. The germline CDR1 and CDR2 sequences are DFQATT and SNEGSKA (reference sequence).

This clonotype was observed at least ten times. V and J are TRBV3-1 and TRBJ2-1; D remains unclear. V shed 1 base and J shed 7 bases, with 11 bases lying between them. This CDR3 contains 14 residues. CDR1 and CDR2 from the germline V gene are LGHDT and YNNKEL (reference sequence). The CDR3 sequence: CASSQGPSRNEQFF. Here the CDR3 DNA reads TGTGCCAGCAGCCAAGGACCCAGCAGGAATGAGCAGTTCTTC.

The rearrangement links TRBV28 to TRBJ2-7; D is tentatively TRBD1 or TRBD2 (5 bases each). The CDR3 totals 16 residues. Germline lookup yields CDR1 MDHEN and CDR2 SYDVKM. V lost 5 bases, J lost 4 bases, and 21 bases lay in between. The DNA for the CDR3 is TGTGCCAGCAGTCGAGGCTCCCGGGACGCGCCTTACGAGCAGTACTTC. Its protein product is CASSRGSRDAPYEQYF.

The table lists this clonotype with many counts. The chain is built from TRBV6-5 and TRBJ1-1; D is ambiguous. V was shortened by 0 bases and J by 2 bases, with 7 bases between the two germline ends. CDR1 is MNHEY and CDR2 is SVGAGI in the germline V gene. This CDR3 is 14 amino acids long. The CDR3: CASSYSTANTEAFF. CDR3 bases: TGTGCCAGCAGTTACTCCACAGCAAACACTGAAGCTTTCTTT.

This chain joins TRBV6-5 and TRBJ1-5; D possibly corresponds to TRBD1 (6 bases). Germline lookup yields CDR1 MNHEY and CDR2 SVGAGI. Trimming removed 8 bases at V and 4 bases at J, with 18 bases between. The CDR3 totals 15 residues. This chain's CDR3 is CASALGGQLNQPQHF. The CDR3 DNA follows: TGTGCCAGCGCCTTAGGAGGACAGCTAAATCAGCCCCAGCATTTT.

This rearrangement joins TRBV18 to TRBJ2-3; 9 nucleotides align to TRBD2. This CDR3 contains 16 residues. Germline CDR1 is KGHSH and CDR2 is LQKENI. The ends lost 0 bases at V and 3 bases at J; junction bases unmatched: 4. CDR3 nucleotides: TGTGCCAGCTCACCACCTAGCGGGGGTAGGACAGATACGCAGTATTTT. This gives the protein CASSPPSGGRTDTQYF.

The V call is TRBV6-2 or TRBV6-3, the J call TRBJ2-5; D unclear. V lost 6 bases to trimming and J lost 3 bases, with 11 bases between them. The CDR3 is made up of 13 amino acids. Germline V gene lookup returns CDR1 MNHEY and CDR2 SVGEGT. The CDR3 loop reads CASRVAYKETQYF. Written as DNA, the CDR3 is TGTGCCAGCAGAGTGGCTTATAAAGAGACCCAGTACTTC.

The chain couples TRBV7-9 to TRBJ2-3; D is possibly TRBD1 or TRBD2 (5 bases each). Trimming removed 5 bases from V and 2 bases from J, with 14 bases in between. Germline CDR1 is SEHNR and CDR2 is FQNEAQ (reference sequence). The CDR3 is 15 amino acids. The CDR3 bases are TGTGCCAGCAGCGCCGGGACCGGCCCCACAGATACGCAGTATTTT. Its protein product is CASSAGTGPTDTQYF.

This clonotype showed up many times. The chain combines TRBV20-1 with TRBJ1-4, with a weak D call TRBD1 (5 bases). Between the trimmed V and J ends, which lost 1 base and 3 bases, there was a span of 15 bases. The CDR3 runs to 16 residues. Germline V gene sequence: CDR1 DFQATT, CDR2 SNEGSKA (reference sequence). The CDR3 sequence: CSARGRLPGSNEKLFF. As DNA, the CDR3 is TGCAGTGCTAGAGGACGCCTTCCAGGGTCTAATGAAAAACTGTTTTTT.

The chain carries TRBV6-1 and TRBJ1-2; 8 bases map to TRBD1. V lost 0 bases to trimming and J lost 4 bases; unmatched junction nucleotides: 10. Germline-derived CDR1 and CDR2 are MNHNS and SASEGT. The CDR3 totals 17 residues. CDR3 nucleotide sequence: TGTGCCAGCAGTGAAGCAGCAGGGGGCTCCATCACCTATGGCTACACCTTC. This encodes CASSEAAGGSITYGYTF.

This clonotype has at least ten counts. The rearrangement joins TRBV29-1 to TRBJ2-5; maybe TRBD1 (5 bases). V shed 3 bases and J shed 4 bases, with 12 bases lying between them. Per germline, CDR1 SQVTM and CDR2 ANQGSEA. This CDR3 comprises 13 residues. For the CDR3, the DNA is TGCAGCGTTGAGTCAGGGAAAGGAGAGACCCAGTACTTC. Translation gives CSVESGKGETQYF. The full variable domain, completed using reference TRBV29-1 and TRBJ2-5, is SAVISQKPSRDICQRGTSLTIQCQVDSQVTMMFWYRQQPGQSLTLIATANQGSEATYESGFVIDKFPISRPNLTFSTLTVSNMSPEDSSIYLCSVESGKGETQYFGPGTRLLVL.

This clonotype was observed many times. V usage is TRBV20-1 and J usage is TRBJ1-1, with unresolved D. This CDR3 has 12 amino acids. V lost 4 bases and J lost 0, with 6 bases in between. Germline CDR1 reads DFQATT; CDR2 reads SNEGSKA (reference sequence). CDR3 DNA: TGCAGTGCTACCGAGATGAACACTGAAGCTTTCTTT. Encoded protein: CSATEMNTEAFF.